This TCR beta chain was captured in a study of OX40 agonist ivuxolimab in advanced cancers. Study findings and constraints: The average count of expanded clones was higher among CD8+ T cells than among CD4+.

About this clone itself: Its cognate antigen is unknown.

Repertoires were generated with immunoSEQ multiplex PCR, while TCRdb's copy carries only in-frame clones and drops some. The top ten clones hold roughly 0.99% of a sample with 55,000 to 75,000 clones, roughly nine tenths of them seen once. The starting material was CD4+ or CD8+ T cells sorted from blood, obtained in a trial of the OX40 agonist ivuxolimab. The clonotype comes from an adult with an advanced solid tumor such as melanoma, head and neck, liver or kidney cancer.

The DNA for the CDR3 is TGTGCCAGCAGTGACCCGGGACTACGTGATGAGCAGTTCTTC. Protein: CASSDPGLRDEQFF. The V gene is TRBV6-1, the J gene TRBJ2-1, with 7 bases fitting TRBD2. The CDR3 has 14 residues. J gave up 8 bases and V 3 bases, and 7 bases lay outside the gene matches. Per the germline V gene, CDR1 is MNHNS and CDR2 is SASEGT.